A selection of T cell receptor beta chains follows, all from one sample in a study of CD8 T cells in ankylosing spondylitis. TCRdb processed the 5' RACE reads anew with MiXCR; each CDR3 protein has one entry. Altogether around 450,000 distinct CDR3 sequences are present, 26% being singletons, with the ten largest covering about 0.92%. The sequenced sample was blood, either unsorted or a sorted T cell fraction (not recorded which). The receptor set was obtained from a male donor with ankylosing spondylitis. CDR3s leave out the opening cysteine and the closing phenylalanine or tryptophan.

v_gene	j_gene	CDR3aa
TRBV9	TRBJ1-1	ASSVAPGEEGTEAF
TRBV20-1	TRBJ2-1	SSPNPRGGDEQF
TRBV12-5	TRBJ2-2	ASGLVVNTGELF
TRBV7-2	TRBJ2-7	ASSLVVNGGNEQY
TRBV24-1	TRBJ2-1	ATAMRAGLAGEQF
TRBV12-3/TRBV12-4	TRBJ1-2	ASSSGTEVYGYT
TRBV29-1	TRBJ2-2	SVSSGANTGELF
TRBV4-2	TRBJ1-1	ASSQDPPTGAGNEAF
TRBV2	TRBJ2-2	ASSVTTNTGELF
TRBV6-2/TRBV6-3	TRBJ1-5	ASSSYSGGDQPQH
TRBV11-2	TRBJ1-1	ASSLERQMSAF
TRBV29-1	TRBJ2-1	SVQRTSGGNEQF
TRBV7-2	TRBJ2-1	ASSLRNIEGGDEQF
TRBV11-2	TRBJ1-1	ASSLSNGNTEAF